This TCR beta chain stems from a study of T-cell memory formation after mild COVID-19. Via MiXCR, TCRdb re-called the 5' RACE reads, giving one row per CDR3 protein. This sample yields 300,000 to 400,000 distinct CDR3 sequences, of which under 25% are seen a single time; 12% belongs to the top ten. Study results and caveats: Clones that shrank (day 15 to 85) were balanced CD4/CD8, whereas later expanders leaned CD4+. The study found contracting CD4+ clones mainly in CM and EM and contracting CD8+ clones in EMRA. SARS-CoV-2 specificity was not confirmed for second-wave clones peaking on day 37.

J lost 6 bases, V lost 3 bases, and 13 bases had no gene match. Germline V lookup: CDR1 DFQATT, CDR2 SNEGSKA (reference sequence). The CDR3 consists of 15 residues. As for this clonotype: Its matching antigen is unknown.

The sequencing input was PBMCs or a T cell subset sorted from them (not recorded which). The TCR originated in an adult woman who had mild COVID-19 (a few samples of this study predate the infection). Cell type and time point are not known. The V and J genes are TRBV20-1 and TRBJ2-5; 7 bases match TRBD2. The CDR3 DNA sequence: TGCAGTGCTAGGCTCATAGGGGAGGGCCAGAAGACCCAGTACTTC. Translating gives CSARLIGEGQKTQYF.